This paragraph covers one T cell receptor beta chain sequence. A read error may explain this, as a much larger clone is one base away. The CDR3 extends over 16 amino acids. Germline V gene sequence: CDR1 LGHNA, CDR2 YNFKEQ. The data originate from a study of tumor and adjacent non-tumor tissue in lung cancer. Whole-study context: The cohort had roughly 11 adenocarcinoma, a couple of squamous cell and 1 small cell patients.

The library came from three nested PCR rounds adapted from ARM-PCR protocols. Each CDR3 protein is one row after TCRdb ran MiXCR on the multiplex PCR reads. This sample has 55,000 to 65,000 distinct CDR3 sequences, with about 55% found just once. The template was RNA from unsorted bulk tissue. This non-tumor lung sample came from over 3 cm beyond the tumor edge. Specimen: distant non-tumor lung tissue. J is TRBJ2-6 and V is TRBV4-2; a weak D match, TRBD2 (5 bases). The receptor was isolated from a man between 65 and 85 years old with non-small cell lung cancer. The CDR3 region has the DNA TGTGTCAGCAGCCGCGAAGGGAGCTCTGGGGCCAACGTCCTGACTTTC. This sequence encodes CVSSREGSSGANVLTF.